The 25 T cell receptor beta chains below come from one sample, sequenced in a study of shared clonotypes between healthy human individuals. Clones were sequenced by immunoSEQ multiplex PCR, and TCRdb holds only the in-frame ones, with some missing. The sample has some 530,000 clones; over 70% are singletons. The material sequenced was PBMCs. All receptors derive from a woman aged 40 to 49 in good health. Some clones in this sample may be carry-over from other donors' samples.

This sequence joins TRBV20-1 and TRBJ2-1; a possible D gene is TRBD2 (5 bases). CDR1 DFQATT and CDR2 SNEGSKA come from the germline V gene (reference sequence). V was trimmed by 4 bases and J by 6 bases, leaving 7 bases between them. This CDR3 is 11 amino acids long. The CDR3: CSAILVNEQFF. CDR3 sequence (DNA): TGCAGTGCTATACTAGTCAATGAGCAGTTCTTC.

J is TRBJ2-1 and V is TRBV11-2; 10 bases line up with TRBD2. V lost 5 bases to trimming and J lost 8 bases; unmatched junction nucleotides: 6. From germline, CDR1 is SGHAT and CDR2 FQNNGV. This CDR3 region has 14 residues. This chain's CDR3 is CASSLGLASDEQFF. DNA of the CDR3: TGTGCCAGCAGCCTGGGACTAGCGAGCGATGAGCAGTTCTTC.

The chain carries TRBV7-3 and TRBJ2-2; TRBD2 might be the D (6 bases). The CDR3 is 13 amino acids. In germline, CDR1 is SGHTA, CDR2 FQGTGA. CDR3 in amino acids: CASGPANTGELFF. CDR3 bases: TGTGCAAGCGGGCCCGCGAACACCGGGGAGCTGTTTTTT.

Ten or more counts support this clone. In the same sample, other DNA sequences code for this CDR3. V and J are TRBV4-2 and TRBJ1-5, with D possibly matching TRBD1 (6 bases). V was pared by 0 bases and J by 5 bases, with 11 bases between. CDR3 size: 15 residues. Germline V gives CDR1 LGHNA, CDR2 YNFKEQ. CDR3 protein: CASSQDAGGHQPQHF. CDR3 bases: TGTGCCAGCAGCCAAGATGCGGGGGGGCATCAGCCCCAGCATTTT.

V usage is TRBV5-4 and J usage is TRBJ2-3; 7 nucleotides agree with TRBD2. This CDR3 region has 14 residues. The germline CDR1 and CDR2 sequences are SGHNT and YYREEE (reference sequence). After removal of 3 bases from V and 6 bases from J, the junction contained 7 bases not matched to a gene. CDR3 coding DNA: TGTGCCAGCAGCTCAAGCGGGGCGGGGGATACGCAGTATTTT. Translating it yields CASSSSGAGDTQYF.

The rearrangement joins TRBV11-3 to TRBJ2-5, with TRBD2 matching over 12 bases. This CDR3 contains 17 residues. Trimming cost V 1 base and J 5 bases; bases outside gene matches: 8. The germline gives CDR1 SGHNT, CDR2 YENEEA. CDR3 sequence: CASSLGVTSGRGETQYF. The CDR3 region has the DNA TGTGCCAGCAGCTTAGGGGTGACTAGCGGGAGAGGTGAGACCCAGTACTTC.

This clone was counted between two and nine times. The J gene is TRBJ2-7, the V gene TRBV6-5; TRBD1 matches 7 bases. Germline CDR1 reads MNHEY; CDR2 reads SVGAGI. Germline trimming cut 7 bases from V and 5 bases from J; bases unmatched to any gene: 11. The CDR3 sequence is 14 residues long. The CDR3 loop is CASTLFRGSHEQYF. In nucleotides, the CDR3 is TGTGCCAGCACCCTCTTCAGGGGGAGCCACGAGCAGTACTTC.

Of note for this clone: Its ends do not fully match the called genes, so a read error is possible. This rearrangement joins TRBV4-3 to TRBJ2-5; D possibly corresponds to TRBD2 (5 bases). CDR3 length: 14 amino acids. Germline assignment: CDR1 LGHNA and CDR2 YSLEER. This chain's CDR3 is CAGSTQLEAKGQYF. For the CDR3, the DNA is TGCGCCGGCAGCACCCAACTAGAGGCGAAGGGCCAGTACTTC.

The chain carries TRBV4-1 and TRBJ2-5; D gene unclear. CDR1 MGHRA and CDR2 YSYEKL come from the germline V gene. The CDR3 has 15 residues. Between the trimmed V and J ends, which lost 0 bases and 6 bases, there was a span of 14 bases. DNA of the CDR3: TGCGCCAGCAGCCAAGATGTCCCAGGCTTCAAGACCCAGTACTTC. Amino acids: CASSQDVPGFKTQYF.

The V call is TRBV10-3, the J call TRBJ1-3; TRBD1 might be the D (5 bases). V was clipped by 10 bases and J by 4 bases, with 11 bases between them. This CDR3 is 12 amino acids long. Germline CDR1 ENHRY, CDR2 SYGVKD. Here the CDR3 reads CATSGGGNTIYF. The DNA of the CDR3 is TGTGCCACCTCGGGGGGGGGAAACACCATATATTTT.

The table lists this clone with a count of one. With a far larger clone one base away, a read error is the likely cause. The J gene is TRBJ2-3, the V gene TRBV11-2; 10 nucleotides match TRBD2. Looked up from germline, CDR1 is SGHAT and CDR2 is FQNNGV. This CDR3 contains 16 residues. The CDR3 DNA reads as TGTGCCAGCAGCGTTCTACTAGCGGGACACACAGATACGCAGAATTTT. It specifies CASSVLLAGHTDTQNF. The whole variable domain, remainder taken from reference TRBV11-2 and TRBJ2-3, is EAGVAQSPRYKIIEKRQSVAFWCNPISGHATLYWYQQILGQGPKLLIQFQNNGVVDDSQLPKDRFSAERLKGVDSTLKIQPAKLEDSAVYLCASSVLLAGHTDTQNFGPGTRLTVL.

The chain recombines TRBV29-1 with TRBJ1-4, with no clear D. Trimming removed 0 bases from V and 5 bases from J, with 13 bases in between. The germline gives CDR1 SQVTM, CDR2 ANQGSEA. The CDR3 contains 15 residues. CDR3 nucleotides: TGCAGCGTTGAAGACTGGGGAAGGTTGAATGAAAAACTGTTTTTT. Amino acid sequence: CSVEDWGRLNEKLFF.

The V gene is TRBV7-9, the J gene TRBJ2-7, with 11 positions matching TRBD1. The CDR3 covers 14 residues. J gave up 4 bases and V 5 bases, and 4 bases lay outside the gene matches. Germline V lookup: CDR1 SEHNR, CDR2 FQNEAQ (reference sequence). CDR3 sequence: CASSKDRGQYEQYF. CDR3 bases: TGTGCCAGCAGCAAGGACAGGGGGCAGTACGAGCAGTACTTC.

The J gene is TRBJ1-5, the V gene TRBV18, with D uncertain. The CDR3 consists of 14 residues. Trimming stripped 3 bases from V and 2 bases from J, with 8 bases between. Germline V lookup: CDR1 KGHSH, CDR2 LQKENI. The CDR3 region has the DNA TGTGCCAGCTCACCCGGTTCGGGCAATCAGCCCCAGCATTTT. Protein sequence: CASSPGSGNQPQHF. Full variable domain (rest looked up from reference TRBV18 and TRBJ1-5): NAGVMQNPRHLVRRRGQEARLRCSPMKGHSHVYWYRQLPEEGLKFMVYLQKENIIDESGMPKERFSAEFPKEGPSILRIQQVVRGDSAAYFCASSPGSGNQPQHFGDGTRLSIL.

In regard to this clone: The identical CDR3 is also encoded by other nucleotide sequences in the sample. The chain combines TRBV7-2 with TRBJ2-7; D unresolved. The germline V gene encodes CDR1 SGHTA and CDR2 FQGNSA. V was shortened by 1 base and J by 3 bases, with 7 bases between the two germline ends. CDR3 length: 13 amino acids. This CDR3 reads CASSLVAGYEQYF. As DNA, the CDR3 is TGTGCCAGCAGCTTAGTGGCCGGCTACGAGCAGTACTTC.

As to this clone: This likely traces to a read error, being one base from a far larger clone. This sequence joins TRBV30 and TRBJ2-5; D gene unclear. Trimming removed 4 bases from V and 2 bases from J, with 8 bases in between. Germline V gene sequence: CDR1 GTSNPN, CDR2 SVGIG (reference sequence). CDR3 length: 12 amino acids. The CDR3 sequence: CAWIFPQETQYF. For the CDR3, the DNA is TGTGCCTGGATATTCCCACAAGAGACCCAGTACTTC.

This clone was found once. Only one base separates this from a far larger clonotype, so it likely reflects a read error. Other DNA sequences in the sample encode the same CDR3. The CDR3, as DNA: TGTGCCAGCAGTAAGACAGGTGGACGGGAACCAAACACTGAAGCTTTCTTT. Amino acids: CASSKTGGREPNTEAFF. The chain links TRBV2 to TRBJ1-1; TRBD1 is a possible D gene (6 bases). Germline CDR1 and CDR2: SNHLY and FYNNEI. Trimming pared 5 bases from V and 2 bases from J, leaving 21 bases between. This CDR3 spans 17 amino acids.

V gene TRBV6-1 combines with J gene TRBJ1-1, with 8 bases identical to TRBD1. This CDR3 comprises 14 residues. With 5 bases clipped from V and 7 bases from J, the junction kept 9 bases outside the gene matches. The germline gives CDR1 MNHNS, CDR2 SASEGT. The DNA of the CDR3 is TGTGCCAGCAGTACTTATATGGGACAGGTTGAAGCTTTCTTT. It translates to CASSTYMGQVEAFF.

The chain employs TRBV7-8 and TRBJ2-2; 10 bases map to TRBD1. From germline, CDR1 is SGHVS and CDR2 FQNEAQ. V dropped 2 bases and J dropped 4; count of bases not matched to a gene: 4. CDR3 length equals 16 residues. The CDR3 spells CASSLMGQGFTGELFF. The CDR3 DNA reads TGTGCCAGCAGCTTAATGGGACAGGGGTTCACCGGGGAGCTGTTTTTT.

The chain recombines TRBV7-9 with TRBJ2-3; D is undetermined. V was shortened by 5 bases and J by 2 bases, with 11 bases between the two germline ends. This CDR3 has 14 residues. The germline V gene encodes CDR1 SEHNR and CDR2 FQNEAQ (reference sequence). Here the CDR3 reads CASSLWQLTDTQYF. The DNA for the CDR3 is TGTGCCAGCAGCCTTTGGCAGCTCACAGATACGCAGTATTTT.

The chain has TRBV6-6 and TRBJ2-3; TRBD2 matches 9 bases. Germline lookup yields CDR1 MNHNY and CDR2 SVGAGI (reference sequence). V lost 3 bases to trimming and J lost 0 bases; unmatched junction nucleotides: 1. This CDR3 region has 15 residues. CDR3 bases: TGTGCCAGCAGTTATAGCGGGAGTAGCACAGATACGCAGTATTTT. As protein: CASSYSGSSTDTQYF.

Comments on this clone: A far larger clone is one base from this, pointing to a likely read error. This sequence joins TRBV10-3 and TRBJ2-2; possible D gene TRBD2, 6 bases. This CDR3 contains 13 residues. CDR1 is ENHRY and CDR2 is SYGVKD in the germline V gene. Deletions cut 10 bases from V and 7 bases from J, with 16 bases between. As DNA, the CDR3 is TGTGCCACGGGGGACCAGCCGGGCGGGGAGCTGTTTTTT. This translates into CATGDQPGGELFF.

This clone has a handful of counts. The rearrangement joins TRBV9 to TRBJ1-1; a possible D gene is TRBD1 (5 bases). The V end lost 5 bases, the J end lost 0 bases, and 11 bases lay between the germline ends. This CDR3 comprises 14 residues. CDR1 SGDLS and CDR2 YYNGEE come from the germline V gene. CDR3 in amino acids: CASRERDLNTEAFF. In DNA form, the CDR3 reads TGTGCCAGCAGAGAGAGGGACTTGAACACTGAAGCTTTCTTT.

CDR3 residues: CASSKDRGLETQYF. CDR3 DNA sequence: TGTGCCAGCAGTAAGGACAGGGGGCTTGAGACCCAGTACTTC. V usage is TRBV28 and J usage is TRBJ2-5; 11 bases match TRBD1. The V and J ends lost 5 bases and 5 bases, in that order; junction bases with no gene match: 4. Per germline, CDR1 MDHEN and CDR2 SYDVKM. This CDR3 has 14 residues.

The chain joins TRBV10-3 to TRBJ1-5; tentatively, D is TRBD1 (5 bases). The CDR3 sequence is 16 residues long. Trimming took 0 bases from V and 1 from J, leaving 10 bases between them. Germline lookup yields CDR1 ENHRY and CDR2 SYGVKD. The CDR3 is CAISESTVGSNQPQHF. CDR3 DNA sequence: TGTGCCATCAGTGAGTCGACAGTCGGGAGCAATCAGCCCCAGCATTTT.